Below are 26 T cell receptor beta chains sequenced from a single sample in a study of early T cells in non-severe SARS-CoV-2 infection. TCRdb independently ran MiXCR on the 5' RACE reads; one entry per CDR3 protein. The sample lists roughly 110,000 distinct CDR3 sequences, more than 9.5% occurring once. The specimen was whole blood. These receptors were collected from an adult who was a healthcare worker with PCR-confirmed SARS-CoV-2 infection or an uninfected control (not recorded which).

The gene calls are TRBV11-2 and TRBJ2-1; D perhaps matches TRBD1 (7 bases). Trimming removed 0 bases from V and 13 bases from J, with 16 bases in between. Germline CDR1 is SGHAT and CDR2 is FQNNGV. This CDR3 is 14 amino acids long. The CDR3: CASSLEPQGGGQFF. The DNA of the CDR3 is TGTGCCAGCAGCTTAGAGCCCCAGGGGGGAGGACAGTTCTTC. The variable domain in full, with the rest retrieved from reference TRBV11-2 and TRBJ2-1, is EAGVAQSPRYKIIEKRQSVAFWCNPISGHATLYWYQQILGQGPKLLIQFQNNGVVDDSQLPKDRFSAERLKGVDSTLKIQPAKLEDSAVYLCASSLEPQGGGQFFGPGTRLTVL.

This sequence joins TRBV20-1 and TRBJ2-2; 11 bases fit TRBD2. Germline V gives CDR1 DFQATT, CDR2 SNEGSKA (reference sequence). The CDR3 sequence is 16 residues long. J was trimmed by 1 base and V by 2 bases; bases with no gene match: 3. CDR3 amino acids: CSARFTSGRNTGELFF. The CDR3 DNA sequence: TGCAGTGCTAGATTTACTAGCGGGAGGAACACCGGGGAGCTGTTTTTT.

This clonotype occurred a few times. This rearrangement joins TRBV5-1 to TRBJ2-7; TRBD2 matches at 8 bases. The CDR3 length is 13 residues. Germline CDR1 SGHRS, CDR2 YFSETQ. V lost 4 bases to trimming and J lost 3 bases; unmatched junction nucleotides: 3. As DNA, the CDR3 is TGCGCCAGCAGCCAAGGGACTAGCTACGAGCAGTACTTC. It codes for CASSQGTSYEQYF. Full variable domain (remainder filled in from reference TRBV5-1 and TRBJ2-7): KAGVTQTPRYLIKTRGQQVTLSCSPISGHRSVSWYQQTPGQGLQFLFEYFSETQRNKGNFPGRFSGRQFSNSRSEMNVSTLELGDSALYLCASSQGTSYEQYFGPGTRLTVT.

The chain carries TRBV7-2 and TRBJ2-7, with TRBD1 as a possible D gene (6 bases). The CDR3 is 14 residues long. Per the germline V gene, CDR1 is SGHTA and CDR2 is FQGNSA. Trimming cost V 5 bases and J 5 bases, with 16 bases left between them. CDR3 loop: CASSPPQGSNEQYF. The CDR3 bases are TGTGCCAGCAGCCCCCCACAGGGCTCGAACGAGCAGTACTTC.

This clonotype showed up just a few times. The chain uses TRBV11-2 and TRBJ2-2, with TRBD1 matching over 7 bases. With 3 bases clipped from V and 3 bases from J, the junction kept 7 bases outside the gene matches. This CDR3 comprises 16 residues. Germline-derived CDR1 and CDR2 are SGHAT and FQNNGV. The CDR3, as DNA: TGTGCCAGCAGCTTGGGGCCGGGACAGTACACCGGGGAGCTGTTTTTT. Protein product: CASSLGPGQYTGELFF. Drawing the rest from reference TRBV11-2 and TRBJ2-2, the complete variable domain is EAGVAQSPRYKIIEKRQSVAFWCNPISGHATLYWYQQILGQGPKLLIQFQNNGVVDDSQLPKDRFSAERLKGVDSTLKIQPAKLEDSAVYLCASSLGPGQYTGELFFGEGSRLTVL.

Many counts were recorded for this clonotype. The J gene is TRBJ2-2, the V gene TRBV4-2; 7 nucleotides align to TRBD2. Germline CDR1 is LGHNA and CDR2 is YNFKEQ. The CDR3 is 16 amino acids. V dropped 1 base and J dropped 0; count of bases not matched to a gene: 2. The chain's CDR3 is CASSQVAGANTGELFF. The CDR3 DNA sequence: TGTGCCAGCAGCCAAGTAGCGGGTGCGAACACCGGGGAGCTGTTTTTT.

This clonotype was counted only a few times. This rearrangement joins TRBV20-1 to TRBJ1-1; D remains ambiguous. V was trimmed by 0 bases and J by 6 bases, leaving 5 bases between them. The CDR3 totals 11 residues. From germline, CDR1 is DFQATT and CDR2 SNEGSKA (reference sequence). For the CDR3, the DNA is TGCAGTGCTAGAGATCCTCCTGAAGCTTTCTTT. It yields the protein CSARDPPEAFF.

This clonotype showed up many times. This sequence joins TRBV5-5 and TRBJ1-2; D might be TRBD1 (6 bases). CDR1 is SGHKS and CDR2 is YYEKEE in the germline V gene (reference sequence). The CDR3 runs 16 residues. V gave up 0 bases and J gave up 0 bases, with 12 bases separating them. In DNA form, the CDR3 reads TGTGCCAGCAGCTTGGAATCCGGGACACCTAACTATGGCTACACCTTC. Translating it yields CASSLESGTPNYGYTF.

In this sample, this clonotype turned up a few times. CDR3 nucleotides: TGTGCCAGCAGTTACTCGGTCCAGGTCCTCACGGGGGAGCAGTACTTC. Protein product: CASSYSVQVLTGEQYF. V is TRBV6-2 or TRBV6-3 and J is TRBJ2-7, with D tentatively TRBD2 (5 bases). The ends were cut back, 0 bases at V and 7 bases at J, with 19 bases in the middle. CDR1 and CDR2 (germline): MNHEY, SVGEGT. This CDR3 contains 16 residues.

The chain recombines TRBV12-3 or TRBV12-4 with TRBJ2-2, with D possibly matching TRBD1 (6 bases). V was clipped by 4 bases and J by 5 bases, with 14 bases between them. This CDR3 spans 15 amino acids. The DNA for the CDR3 is TGTGCCAGCAGTTACAGGGCTGGGTGGACCGGGGAGCTGTTTTTT. Amino acids: CASSYRAGWTGELFF.

The rearrangement uses TRBV28 and TRBJ1-2, with D uncertain. V lost 4 bases to trimming and J lost 6 bases, with 21 bases between them. CDR3 length equals 16 residues. CDR1 and CDR2 from the germline V gene are MDHEN and SYDVKM. CDR3 nucleotide sequence: TGTGCCAGCAGTTATGACGCAATGGGGTGGGCGGATGGCTACACCTTC. Residues: CASSYDAMGWADGYTF.

This clonotype appeared a few times. The chain couples TRBV7-9 to TRBJ2-5; D tentatively reads TRBD1 or TRBD2 (5 bases each). The CDR3 runs to 13 residues. V lost 1 base, J lost 3 bases, and 6 bases lay in between. Germline V lookup: CDR1 SEHNR, CDR2 FQNEAQ (reference sequence). The chain's CDR3 is CASSLGGKETQYF. The CDR3 nucleotides read TGTGCCAGCAGCTTAGGGGGGAAAGAGACCCAGTACTTC.

This clonotype came up many times. The rearrangement joins TRBV6-6 to TRBJ2-2; no firm D call. The CDR3 loop spans 15 amino acids. V gave up 6 bases and J gave up 1 base, with 12 bases separating them. CDR1 and CDR2 (germline): MNHNY, SVGAGI (reference sequence). The CDR3 DNA follows: TGTGCCAGCAGAACCGATCGATGGAACACCGGGGAGCTGTTTTTT. It codes for CASRTDRWNTGELFF.

The V and J genes are TRBV28 and TRBJ2-5; no reliable D call. Germline CDR1 and CDR2: MDHEN and SYDVKM. CDR3 length equals 13 residues. Trimming pared 3 bases from V and 1 base from J, leaving 6 bases between. The CDR3 nucleotides are TGTGCCAGCAGTTTCGACACCCAAGAGACCCAGTACTTC. Translating it yields CASSFDTQETQYF.

V is TRBV20-1 and J is TRBJ2-1; D gene uncertain. The length of the CDR3 is 12 residues. Germline CDR1 and CDR2: DFQATT and SNEGSKA (reference sequence). The V end lost 5 bases, the J end lost 8 bases, and 13 bases lay between the germline ends. Written as DNA, the CDR3 is TGCAGTGCTTCTACCCAAATAGATGAGCAGTTCTTC. Translated: CSASTQIDEQFF.

The genes are TRBV11-2 and TRBJ2-1, with 7 bases identical to TRBD2. Germline loops: CDR1 SGHAT, CDR2 FQNNGV. This CDR3 contains 15 residues. The V segment lost 3 bases and the J segment 0 bases; nucleotides outside the gene matches: 2. The CDR3 region is CASSFRTSSYNEQFF. The CDR3 bases are TGTGCCAGCAGCTTCAGGACTAGCTCCTACAATGAGCAGTTCTTC.

This chain connects TRBV20-1 to TRBJ2-2; 8 nucleotides agree with TRBD2. CDR3 size: 14 residues. Trimming removed 3 bases from V and 5 bases from J; junction bases left unmatched: 5. CDR1 and CDR2 (germline): DFQATT, SNEGSKA (reference sequence). The CDR3 protein is CSASQASGTGELFF. In DNA form, the CDR3 reads TGCAGTGCTAGTCAGGCTAGCGGGACCGGGGAGCTGTTTTTT.

This clonotype appeared many times. The chain uses TRBV10-3 and TRBJ1-1; D remains unclear. The CDR3 is made up of 12 amino acids. V was clipped by 8 bases and J by 1 base, with 8 bases between them. Germline loops: CDR1 ENHRY, CDR2 SYGVKD. CDR3 sequence reads: CAIGQANTEAFF. As DNA, the CDR3 is TGTGCCATCGGTCAGGCGAACACTGAAGCTTTCTTT.

Many counts were recorded for this clonotype. J is TRBJ2-2 and V is TRBV28, with D unclear. The germline V and J ends were trimmed by 6 bases and 6 bases, with 8 bases remaining between them. The CDR3 runs 12 residues. The germline V gene encodes CDR1 MDHEN and CDR2 SYDVKM. The CDR3 sequence: CASRNYPGELFF. The DNA of the CDR3 is TGTGCCAGCAGAAACTACCCCGGGGAGCTGTTTTTT.

The sample holds many counts of this clonotype. The chain employs TRBV6-2 or TRBV6-3 and TRBJ2-1, with 7 bases matching TRBD1. The CDR3 contains 14 residues. CDR1 is MNHEY, CDR2 SVGEGT, per germline. Trimming took 2 bases from V and 7 from J; bases not matched to a gene: 5. The CDR3 sequence is CASSYAGRGNEQFF. In DNA, the CDR3 is TGTGCCAGCAGTTACGCGGGCAGGGGGAATGAGCAGTTCTTC.

V is TRBV20-1 and J is TRBJ2-7; tentative D call: TRBD2 (5 bases). This CDR3 region has 14 residues. The germline CDR1 and CDR2 sequences are DFQATT and SNEGSKA (reference sequence). V lost 1 base and J lost 2, with 12 bases in between. CDR3 residues: CSARVAGLTYEQYF. The CDR3 DNA follows: TGCAGTGCTAGAGTCGCGGGTTTGACCTACGAGCAGTACTTC.

This clonotype was detected a few times. This CDR3 reads CSARDQDGSPLHF. CDR3 DNA sequence: TGCAGTGCTAGAGATCAAGACGGGTCACCCCTCCACTTT. The chain joins TRBV20-1 to TRBJ1-6; D remains unclear. The CDR3 spans 13 residues. Trimming shortened V by 0 bases and J by 10 bases, and 10 bases separated the two germline ends. In germline, CDR1 is DFQATT, CDR2 SNEGSKA (reference sequence).

This clonotype was picked up many times. This chain joins TRBV27 and TRBJ1-1, with a possible D match to TRBD1 (5 bases). V shed 6 bases and J shed 5 bases, with 22 bases lying between them. There are 16 residues in the CDR3. CDR1 is MNHEY, CDR2 SMNVEV, per germline (reference sequence). The CDR3 bases are TGTGCCAGCAGCATCCTTTCCCGGGACCGGGATACTGAAGCTTTCTTT. This codes for CASSILSRDRDTEAFF.

This clonotype showed up just a few times. V usage is TRBV7-9 and J usage is TRBJ2-1; TRBD1 matches 8 bases. The junction had 14 bases not matched to a gene; V was cut back by 1 base and J by 15 bases. CDR3 size: 15 residues. Looked up from germline, CDR1 is SEHNR and CDR2 is FQNEAQ (reference sequence). In DNA form, the CDR3 reads TGTGCCAGCAGCTTAGTGGGGGCAGGGGGCTGGCTACCGTTCTTC. It is translated as CASSLVGAGGWLPFF.

This clonotype was detected many times. This chain joins TRBV12-3 or TRBV12-4 and TRBJ1-1; perhaps TRBD1 as D (5 bases). Trimming shortened V by 6 bases and J by 11 bases, and 16 bases separated the two germline ends. This CDR3 is built from 12 residues. The DNA of the CDR3 is TGTGCCAGCAGGCCCTCCGGGGGTAGGGCTTTCTTT. This gives the protein CASRPSGGRAFF.

This clonotype was seen more than once but under ten times. The chain couples TRBV7-2 to TRBJ2-7, with D perhaps matching TRBD1 (5 bases). Germline V gene data show CDR1 as SGHTA and CDR2 as FQGNSA. V gave up 5 bases and J gave up 4 bases, with 15 bases separating them. The CDR3 is made up of 14 amino acids. As DNA, the CDR3 is TGTGCCAGCAGCGCCTTCGGCCAGGGATACGAGCAGTACTTC. Its translation: CASSAFGQGYEQYF.